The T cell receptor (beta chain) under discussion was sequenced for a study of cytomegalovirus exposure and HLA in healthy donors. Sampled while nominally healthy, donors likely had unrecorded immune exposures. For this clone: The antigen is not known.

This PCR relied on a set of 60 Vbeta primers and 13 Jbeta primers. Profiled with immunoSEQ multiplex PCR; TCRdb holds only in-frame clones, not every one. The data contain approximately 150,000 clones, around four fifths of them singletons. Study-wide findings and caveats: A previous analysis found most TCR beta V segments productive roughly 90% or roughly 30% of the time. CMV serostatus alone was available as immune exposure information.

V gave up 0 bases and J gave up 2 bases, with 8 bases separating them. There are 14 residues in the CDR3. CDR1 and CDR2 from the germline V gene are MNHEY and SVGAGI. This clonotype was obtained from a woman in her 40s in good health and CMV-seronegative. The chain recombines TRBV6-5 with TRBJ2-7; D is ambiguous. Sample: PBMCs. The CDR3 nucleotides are TGTGCCAGCAGTTACTCGCAGGTTACCTACGAGCAGTACTTC. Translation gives CASSYSQVTYEQYF.